The clone carrying this T cell receptor (beta chain) showed up just a few times. The data are from a study of T cells after yellow fever vaccination. TCRdb re-derived calls from the 5' RACE reads in MiXCR, one entry per CDR3 protein. The table includes hundreds of thousands of distinct CDR3 sequences, under 20% detected once. The V gene's germline CDR1 is DFQATT and CDR2 SNEGSKA (reference sequence). The CDR3 sequence is 14 residues long. Losses at the gene ends were 2 bases for V and 3 bases for J; bases not matched to a gene: 2. The clonotype originates from a man aged 18 to 29 who received the YFV17D yellow fever vaccine. The rearrangement links TRBV20-1 to TRBJ2-1; 9 bases align to TRBD2. The sample was PBMCs, taken before the yellow fever booster vaccination. The CDR3 DNA is TGCAGTGCTAGACTTAGCGGGGGCTACAATGAGCAGTTCTTC. Its protein is CSARLSGGYNEQFF.